The sequence of this T cell receptor (beta chain) was determined in a study of vaccination effects on CD4 cells after COVID-19. Overall study: Each participant received a vaccine that was either BNT162b2 or mRNA-1273, given as two doses. Samples came 142 and 148 days after COVID-19 diagnosis, before vaccination.

CDR1 and CDR2 (germline): SGHTA, FQGNSA. CDR3 length: 13 residues. With 5 bases removed from V and 7 bases from J, the gap between germline ends came to 11 bases. Points on this clone: Its matching antigen is unknown.

Before sequencing took place, the ViraFEST assay used viral peptide pools to expand antigen-specific CD4+ T cells. Researchers isolated CD4+ T cells once 9 to 11 days of culture had elapsed. Documented for the person is a PCR-confirmed SARS-CoV-2 infection occurring between March and December 2020. Using immunoSEQ multiplex PCR, the repertoire was profiled, and TCRdb retains in-frame clones only, with some absent. In the table there are roughly 25,000 clones, 70% to 80% of which are singletons. V gene TRBV7-2 combines with J gene TRBJ1-4, with D tentatively TRBD1 (5 bases). This material consisted of CD4+ T cells from PBMCs cultured with HCoV-NL63 spike peptides, taken before COVID-19 vaccination. The TCR was taken from a human donor who had a prior SARS-CoV-2 infection. DNA of the CDR3: TGTGCCAGCAGCCCTAGGGGACGTGAAAAACTGTTTTTT. Translating gives CASSPRGREKLFF.